These 2 T cell receptor beta chains originate from one sample sequenced in a study of shared clonotypes between healthy human individuals. Some clones are missing from TCRdb's copy, which holds only in-frame ones; the method was immunoSEQ multiplex PCR. The data show 1.5 million to 2.5 million clones, roughly 94% seen once. It was CD45RO-negative cells, positively selected for CCR7, that made up naive CD8 cells, with terminally differentiated effector memory CD45RA+ cells excluded. Sequenced: naive CD8+ T cells sorted from blood. These TCRs come from a man aged 18 to 29 in good health.

The gene calls are TRBV29-1 and TRBJ1-5; D possibly corresponds to TRBD1 (5 bases). This CDR3 comprises 12 residues. The germline V gene has CDR1 SQVTM and CDR2 ANQGSEA. The V end lost 3 bases, the J end lost 7 bases, and 10 bases lay between the germline ends. The CDR3 loop is CSVDRVEQPQHF. The CDR3 DNA follows: TGCAGCGTTGACAGGGTGGAACAGCCCCAGCATTTT.

V usage is TRBV13 and J usage is TRBJ2-5; TRBD1 matches at 11 bases. The CDR3 length is 15 residues. Germline CDR1 is PRHDT and CDR2 is FYEKMQ (reference sequence). J lost 3 bases, V lost 5 bases, and 5 bases had no gene match. CDR3 sequence: CASSTGDRGEETQYF. CDR3 nucleotide sequence: TGTGCCAGCAGCACCGGGGACAGGGGGGAAGAGACCCAGTACTTC.